This TCR beta chain was captured in a study of T cell changes during pregnancy in multiple sclerosis. The count of this clone is one. The germline V gene has CDR1 KGHSH and CDR2 LQKENI. The CDR3 contains 14 residues. J gave up 8 bases and V 5 bases, and 8 bases lay outside the gene matches. TCRdb's copy holds only in-frame clones and misses some; the assay was immunoSEQ multiplex PCR. Of around 96,000 clones in the sample, 90% to 95% were seen once. Specimen: peripheral blood, collected in the first trimester of pregnancy. The sequence was collected from a female donor with multiple sclerosis, enrolled in a pregnancy study. The V call is TRBV18, the J call TRBJ1-4; TRBD1 matches 7 bases. CDR3 sequence: CASSNTGTAEKLFF. The CDR3 nucleotides are TGTGCCAGCTCAAATACCGGGACAGCCGAAAAACTGTTTTTT.